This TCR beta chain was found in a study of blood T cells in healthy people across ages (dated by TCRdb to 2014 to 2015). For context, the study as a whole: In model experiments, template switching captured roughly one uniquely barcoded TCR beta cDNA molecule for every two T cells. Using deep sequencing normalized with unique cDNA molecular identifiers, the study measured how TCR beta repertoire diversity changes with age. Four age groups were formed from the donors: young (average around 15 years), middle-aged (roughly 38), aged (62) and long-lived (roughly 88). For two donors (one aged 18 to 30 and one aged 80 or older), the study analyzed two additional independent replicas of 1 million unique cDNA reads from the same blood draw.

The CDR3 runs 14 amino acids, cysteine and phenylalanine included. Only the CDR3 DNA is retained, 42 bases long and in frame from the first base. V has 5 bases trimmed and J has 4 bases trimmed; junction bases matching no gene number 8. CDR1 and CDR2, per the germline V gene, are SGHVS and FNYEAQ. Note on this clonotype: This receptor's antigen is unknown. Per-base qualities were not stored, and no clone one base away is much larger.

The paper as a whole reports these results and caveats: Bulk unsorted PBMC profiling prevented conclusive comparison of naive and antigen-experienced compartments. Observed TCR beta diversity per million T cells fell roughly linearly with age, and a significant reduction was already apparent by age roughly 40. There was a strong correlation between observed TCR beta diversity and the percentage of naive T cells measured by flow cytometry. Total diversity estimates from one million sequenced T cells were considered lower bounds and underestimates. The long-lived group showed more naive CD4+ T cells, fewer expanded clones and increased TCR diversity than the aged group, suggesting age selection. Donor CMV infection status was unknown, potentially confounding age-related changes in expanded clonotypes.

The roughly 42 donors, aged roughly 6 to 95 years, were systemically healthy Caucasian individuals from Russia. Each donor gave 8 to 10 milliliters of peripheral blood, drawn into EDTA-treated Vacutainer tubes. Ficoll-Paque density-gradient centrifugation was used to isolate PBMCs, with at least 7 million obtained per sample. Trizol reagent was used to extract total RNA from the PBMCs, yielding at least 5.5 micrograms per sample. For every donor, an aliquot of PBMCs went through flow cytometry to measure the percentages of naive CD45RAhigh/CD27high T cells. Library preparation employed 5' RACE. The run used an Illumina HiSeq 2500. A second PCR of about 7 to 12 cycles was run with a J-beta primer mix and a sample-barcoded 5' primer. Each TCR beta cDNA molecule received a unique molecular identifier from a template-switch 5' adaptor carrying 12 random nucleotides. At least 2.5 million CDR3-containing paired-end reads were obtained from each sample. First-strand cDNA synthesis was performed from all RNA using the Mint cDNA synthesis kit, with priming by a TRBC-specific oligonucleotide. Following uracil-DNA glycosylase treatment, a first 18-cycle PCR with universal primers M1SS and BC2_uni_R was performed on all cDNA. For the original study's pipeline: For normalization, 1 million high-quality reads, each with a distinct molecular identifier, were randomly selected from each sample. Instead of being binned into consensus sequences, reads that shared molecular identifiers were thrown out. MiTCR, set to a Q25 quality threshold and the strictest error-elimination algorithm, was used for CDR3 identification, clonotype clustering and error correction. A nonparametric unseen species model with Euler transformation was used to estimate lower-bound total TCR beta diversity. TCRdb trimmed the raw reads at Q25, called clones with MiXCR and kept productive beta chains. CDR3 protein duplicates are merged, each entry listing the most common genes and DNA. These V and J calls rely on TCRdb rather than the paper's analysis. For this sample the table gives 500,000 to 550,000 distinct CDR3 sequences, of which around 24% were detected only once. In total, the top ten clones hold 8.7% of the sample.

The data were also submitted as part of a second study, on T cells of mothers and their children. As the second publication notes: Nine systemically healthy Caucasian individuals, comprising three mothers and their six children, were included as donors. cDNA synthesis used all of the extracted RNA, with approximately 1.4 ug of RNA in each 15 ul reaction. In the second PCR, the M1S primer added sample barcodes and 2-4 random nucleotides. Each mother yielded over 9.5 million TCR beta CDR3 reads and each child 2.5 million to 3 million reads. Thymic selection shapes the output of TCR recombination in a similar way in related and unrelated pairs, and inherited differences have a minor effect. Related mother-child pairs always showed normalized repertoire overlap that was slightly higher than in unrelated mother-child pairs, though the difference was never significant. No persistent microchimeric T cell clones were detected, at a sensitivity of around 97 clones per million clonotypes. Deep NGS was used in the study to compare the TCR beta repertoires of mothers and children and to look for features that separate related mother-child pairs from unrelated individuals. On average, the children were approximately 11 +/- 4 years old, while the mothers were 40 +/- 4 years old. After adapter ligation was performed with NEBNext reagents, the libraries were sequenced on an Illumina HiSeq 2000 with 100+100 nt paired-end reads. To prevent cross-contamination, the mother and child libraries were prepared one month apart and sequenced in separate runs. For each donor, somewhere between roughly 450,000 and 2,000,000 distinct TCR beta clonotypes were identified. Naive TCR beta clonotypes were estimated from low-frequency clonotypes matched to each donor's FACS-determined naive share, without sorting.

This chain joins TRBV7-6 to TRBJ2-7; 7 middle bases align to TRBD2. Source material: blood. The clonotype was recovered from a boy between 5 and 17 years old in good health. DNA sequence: TGTGCCAGCAGCCCCGGCGGGGGAAGATACGAGCAGTACTTC. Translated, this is CASSPGGGRYEQYF.